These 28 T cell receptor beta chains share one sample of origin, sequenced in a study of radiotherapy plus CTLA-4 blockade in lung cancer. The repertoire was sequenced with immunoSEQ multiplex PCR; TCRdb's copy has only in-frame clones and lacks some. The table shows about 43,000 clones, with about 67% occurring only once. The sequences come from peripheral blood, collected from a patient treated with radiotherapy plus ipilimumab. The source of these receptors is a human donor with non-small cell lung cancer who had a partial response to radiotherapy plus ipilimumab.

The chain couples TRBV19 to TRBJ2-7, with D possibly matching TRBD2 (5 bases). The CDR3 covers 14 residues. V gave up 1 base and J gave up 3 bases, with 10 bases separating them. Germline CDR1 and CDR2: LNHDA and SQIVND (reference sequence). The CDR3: CASSIAASNYEQYF. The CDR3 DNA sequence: TGTGCCAGTAGTATAGCTGCTAGCAACTACGAGCAGTACTTC.

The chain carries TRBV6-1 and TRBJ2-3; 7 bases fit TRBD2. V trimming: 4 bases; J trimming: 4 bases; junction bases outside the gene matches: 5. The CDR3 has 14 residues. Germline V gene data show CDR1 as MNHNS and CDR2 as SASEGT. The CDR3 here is CASSAGGPADTQYF. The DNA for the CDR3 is TGTGCCAGCAGTGCGGGAGGCCCGGCAGATACGCAGTATTTT.

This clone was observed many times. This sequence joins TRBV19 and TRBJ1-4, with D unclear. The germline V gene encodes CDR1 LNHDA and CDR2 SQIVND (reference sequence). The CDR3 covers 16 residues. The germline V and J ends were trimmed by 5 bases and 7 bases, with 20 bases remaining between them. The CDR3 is CASSFTQSHRIEKLFF. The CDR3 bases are TGTGCCAGTAGTTTTACGCAAAGCCACCGAATTGAAAAACTGTTTTTT.

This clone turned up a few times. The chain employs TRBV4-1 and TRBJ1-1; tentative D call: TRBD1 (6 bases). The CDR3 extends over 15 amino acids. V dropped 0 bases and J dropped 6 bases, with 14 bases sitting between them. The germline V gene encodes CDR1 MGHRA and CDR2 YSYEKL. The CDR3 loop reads CASSQDGQGKAEAFF. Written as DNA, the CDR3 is TGCGCCAGCAGCCAAGACGGGCAGGGGAAGGCTGAAGCTTTCTTT.

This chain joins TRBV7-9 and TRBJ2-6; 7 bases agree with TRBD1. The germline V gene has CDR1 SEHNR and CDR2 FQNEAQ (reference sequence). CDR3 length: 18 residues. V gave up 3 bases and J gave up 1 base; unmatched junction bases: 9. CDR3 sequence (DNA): TGTGCCAGCAGCTTTACAGGGGCTTTCGGGTCTGGGGCCAACGTCCTGACTTTC. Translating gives CASSFTGAFGSGANVLTF.

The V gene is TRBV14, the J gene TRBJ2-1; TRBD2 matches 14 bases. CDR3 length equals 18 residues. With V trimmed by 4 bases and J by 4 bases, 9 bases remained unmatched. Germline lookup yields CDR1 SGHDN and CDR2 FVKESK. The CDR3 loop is CASSRPDGLAGGYNEQFF. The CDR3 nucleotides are TGTGCCAGCAGCCGGCCAGATGGACTAGCGGGAGGTTACAATGAGCAGTTCTTC.

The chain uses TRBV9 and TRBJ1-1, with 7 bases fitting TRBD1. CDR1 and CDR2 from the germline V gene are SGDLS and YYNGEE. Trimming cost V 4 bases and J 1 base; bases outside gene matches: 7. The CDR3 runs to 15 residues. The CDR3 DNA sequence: TGTGCCAGCAGCATCCTGACAGGGCCGAACACTGAAGCTTTCTTT. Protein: CASSILTGPNTEAFF.

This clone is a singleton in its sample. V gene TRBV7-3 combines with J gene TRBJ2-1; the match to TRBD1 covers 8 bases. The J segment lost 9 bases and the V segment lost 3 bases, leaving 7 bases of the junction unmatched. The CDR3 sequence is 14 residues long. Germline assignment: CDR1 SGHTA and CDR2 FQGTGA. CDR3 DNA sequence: TGTGCCAGCAGCTTGGGACAGGCTGGGGGTGAGCAGTTCTTC. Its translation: CASSLGQAGGEQFF.

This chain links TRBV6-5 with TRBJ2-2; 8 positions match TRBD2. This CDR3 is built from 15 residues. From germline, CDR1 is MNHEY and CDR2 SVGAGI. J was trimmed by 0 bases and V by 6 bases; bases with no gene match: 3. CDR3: CASRGGRPNTGELFF. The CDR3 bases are TGTGCCAGCAGGGGCGGGAGGCCGAACACCGGGGAGCTGTTTTTT.

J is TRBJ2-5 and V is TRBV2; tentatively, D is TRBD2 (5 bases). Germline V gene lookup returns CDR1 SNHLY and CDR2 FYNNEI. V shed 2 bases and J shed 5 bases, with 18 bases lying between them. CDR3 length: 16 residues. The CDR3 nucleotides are TGTGCCAGCAGTGAAACTTTGGGTTTCTCGGGGGAGACCCAGTACTTC. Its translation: CASSETLGFSGETQYF.

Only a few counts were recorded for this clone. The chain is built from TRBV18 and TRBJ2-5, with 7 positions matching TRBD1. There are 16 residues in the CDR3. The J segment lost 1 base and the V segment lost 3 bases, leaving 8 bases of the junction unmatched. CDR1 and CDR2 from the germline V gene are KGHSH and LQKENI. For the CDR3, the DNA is TGTGCCAGCTCACCCCAAAGGACAGGAATCCAAGAGACCCAGTACTTC. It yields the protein CASSPQRTGIQETQYF.

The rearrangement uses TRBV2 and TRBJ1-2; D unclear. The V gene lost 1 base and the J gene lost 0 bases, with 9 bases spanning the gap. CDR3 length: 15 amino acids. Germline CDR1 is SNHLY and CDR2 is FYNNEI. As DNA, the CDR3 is TGTGCCAGCAGTGAAGGGCGGGTAGCTAACTATGGCTACACCTTC. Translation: CASSEGRVANYGYTF.

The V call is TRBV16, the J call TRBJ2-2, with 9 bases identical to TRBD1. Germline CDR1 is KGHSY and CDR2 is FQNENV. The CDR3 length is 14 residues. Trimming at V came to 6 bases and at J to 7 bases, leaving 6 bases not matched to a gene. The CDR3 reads CASSPDRGNGELFF. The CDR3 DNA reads TGTGCCAGCAGTCCGGACAGGGGAAACGGGGAGCTGTTTTTT.

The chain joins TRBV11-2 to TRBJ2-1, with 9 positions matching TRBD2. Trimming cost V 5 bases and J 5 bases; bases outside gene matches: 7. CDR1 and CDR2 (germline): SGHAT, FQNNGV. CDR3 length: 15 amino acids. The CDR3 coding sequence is TGTGCCAGCAGCCTGAGGAGCGGGGGGAACAATGAGCAGTTCTTC. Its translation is CASSLRSGGNNEQFF.

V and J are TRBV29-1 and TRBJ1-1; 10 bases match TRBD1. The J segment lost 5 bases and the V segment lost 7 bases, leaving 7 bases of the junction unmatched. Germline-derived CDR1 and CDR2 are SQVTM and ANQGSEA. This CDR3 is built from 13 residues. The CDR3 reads CSAGQGVYTEAFF. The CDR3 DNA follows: TGCAGCGCAGGACAGGGGGTATATACTGAAGCTTTCTTT. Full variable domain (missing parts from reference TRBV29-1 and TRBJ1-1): SAVISQKPSRDICQRGTSLTIQCQVDSQVTMMFWYRQQPGQSLTLIATANQGSEATYESGFVIDKFPISRPNLTFSTLTVSNMSPEDSSIYLCSAGQGVYTEAFFGQGTRLTVV.

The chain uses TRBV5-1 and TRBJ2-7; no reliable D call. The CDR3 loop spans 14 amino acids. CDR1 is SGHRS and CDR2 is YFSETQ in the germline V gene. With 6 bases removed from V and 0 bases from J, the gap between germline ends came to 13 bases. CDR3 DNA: TGCGCCAGCACCCCAGACTGGAGCTCCTACGAGCAGTACTTC. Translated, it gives CASTPDWSSYEQYF.

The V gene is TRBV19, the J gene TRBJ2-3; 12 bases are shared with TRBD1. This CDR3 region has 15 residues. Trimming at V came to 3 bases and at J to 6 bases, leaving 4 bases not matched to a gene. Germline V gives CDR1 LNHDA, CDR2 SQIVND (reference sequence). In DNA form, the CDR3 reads TGTGCCAGTAGTATGACGGGACAGGGGGCCGATACGCAGTATTTT. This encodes CASSMTGQGADTQYF.

In nucleotides, the CDR3 is TGTGCCAGCAGCGTAGATGTACAGGGATTGAGTGGCTACACCTTC. Its translation: CASSVDVQGLSGYTF. The chain combines TRBV9 with TRBJ1-2; D might be TRBD1 (6 bases). This CDR3 is built from 15 residues. Germline V lookup: CDR1 SGDLS, CDR2 YYNGEE. Trimming shortened V by 0 bases and J by 7 bases, and 16 bases separated the two germline ends.

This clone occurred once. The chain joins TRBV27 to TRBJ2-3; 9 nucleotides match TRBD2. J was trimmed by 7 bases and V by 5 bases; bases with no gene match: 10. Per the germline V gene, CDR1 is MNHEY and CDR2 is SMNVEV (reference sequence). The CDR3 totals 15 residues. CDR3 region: CASSPEGLAGNTQYF. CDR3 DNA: TGTGCCAGCAGTCCAGAGGGACTAGCTGGGAATACGCAGTATTTT.

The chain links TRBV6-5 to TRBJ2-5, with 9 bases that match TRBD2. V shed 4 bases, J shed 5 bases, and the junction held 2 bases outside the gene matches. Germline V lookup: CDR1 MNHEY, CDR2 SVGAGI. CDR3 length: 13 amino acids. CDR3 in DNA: TGTGCCAGCAGTTTTGGACTAGCGGAGACCCAGTACTTC. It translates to CASSFGLAETQYF.

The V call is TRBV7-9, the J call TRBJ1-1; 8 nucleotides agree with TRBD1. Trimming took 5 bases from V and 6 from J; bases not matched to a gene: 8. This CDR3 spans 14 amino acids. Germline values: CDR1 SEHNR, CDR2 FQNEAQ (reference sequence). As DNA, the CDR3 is TGTGCCAGCAGCCCGCGGACAGGGCTGTCTGAAGCTTTCTTT. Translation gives CASSPRTGLSEAFF.

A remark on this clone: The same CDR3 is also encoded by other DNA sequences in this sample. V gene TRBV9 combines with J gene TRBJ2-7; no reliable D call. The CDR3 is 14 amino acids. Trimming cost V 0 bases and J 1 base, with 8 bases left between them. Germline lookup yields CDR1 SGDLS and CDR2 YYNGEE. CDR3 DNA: TGTGCCAGCAGCGTAGGGAGCTCGTCCTACGAGCAGTACTTC. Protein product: CASSVGSSSYEQYF.

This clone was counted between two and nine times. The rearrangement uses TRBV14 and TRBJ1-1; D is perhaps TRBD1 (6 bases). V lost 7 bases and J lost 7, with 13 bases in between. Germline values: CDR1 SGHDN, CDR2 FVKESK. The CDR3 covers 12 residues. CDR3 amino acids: CASTTGFSEAFF. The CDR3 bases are TGTGCCAGCACTACAGGGTTCAGTGAAGCTTTCTTT.

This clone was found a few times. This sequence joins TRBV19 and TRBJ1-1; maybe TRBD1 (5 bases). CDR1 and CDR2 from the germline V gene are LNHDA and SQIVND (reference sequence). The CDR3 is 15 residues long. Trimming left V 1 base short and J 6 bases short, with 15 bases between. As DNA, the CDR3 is TGTGCCAGTAGTATAGGCCCCAGGGTCAGGTCTGAAGCTTTCTTT. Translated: CASSIGPRVRSEAFF.

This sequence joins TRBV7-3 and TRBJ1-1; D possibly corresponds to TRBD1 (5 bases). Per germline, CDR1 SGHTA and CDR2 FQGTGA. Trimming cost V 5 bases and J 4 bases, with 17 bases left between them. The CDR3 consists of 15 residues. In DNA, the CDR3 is TGTGCCAGCAGCATTATCAGGGAGGTCGGCACTGAAGCTTTCTTT. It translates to CASSIIREVGTEAFF.

The CDR3 DNA sequence: TGTGCCAGCAGTGAAGTCCAGAATCAGCCCCAGCATTTT. This sequence encodes CASSEVQNQPQHF. The chain employs TRBV6-1 and TRBJ1-5, with D unclear. The CDR3 covers 13 residues. From germline, CDR1 is MNHNS and CDR2 SASEGT. V dropped 1 base and J dropped 4 bases, with 5 bases sitting between them.

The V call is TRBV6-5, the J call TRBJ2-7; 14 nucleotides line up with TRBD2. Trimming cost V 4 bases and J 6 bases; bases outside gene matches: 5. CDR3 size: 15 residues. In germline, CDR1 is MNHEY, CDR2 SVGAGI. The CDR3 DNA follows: TGTGCCAGCAGTTGGGGACTAGCGGGAGTAAGCGAGCAGTACTTC. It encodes CASSWGLAGVSEQYF.

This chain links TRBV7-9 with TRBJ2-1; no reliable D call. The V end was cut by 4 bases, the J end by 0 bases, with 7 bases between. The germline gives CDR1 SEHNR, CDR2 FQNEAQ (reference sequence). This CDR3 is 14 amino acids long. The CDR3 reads CASSSGRSYNEQFF. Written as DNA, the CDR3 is TGTGCCAGCAGCTCGGGTCGCTCCTACAATGAGCAGTTCTTC.